Included here is one TCR beta chain sequence, with context. The data belong to a study of monozygotic twins with inflammatory bowel disease. TCRdb processed the 5' RACE reads again and assigns one entry to each CDR3 protein, with no DNA. The data include approximately 300,000 distinct CDR3 sequences; the top ten clones carry more than 4.5%. The CDR3 has 15 residues. Germline V lookup: CDR1 MDHEN, CDR2 SYDVKM. The TCR sequence derives from a human donor with ulcerative colitis or Crohn's disease, or a healthy co-twin of an affected twin (not recorded which). This sequence joins TRBV28 and TRBJ2-7; lacking DNA, the TRBD1 call made by TCRdb goes unchecked. Material: blood. The CDR3 sequence is CTSSFTGQGSYEQYF.